The present entry profiles one T cell receptor beta chain with its context. V trimming: 2 bases; J trimming: 6 bases; junction bases outside the gene matches: 7. The CDR3 spans 16 residues. Germline loops: CDR1 SGDLS, CDR2 YYNGEE. Method: immunoSEQ multiplex PCR; TCRdb's copy keeps in-frame clones and lacks some. The sample has 120,000 or so clones; around three quarters are singletons. These data are taken from a study of blood T cell repertoires in COVID-19. Study summary: The origin of the acute and convalescent COVID-19 samples was the United States, Italy and Spain. Sources were T cells, B-cell-depleted T cells, or PBMCs; the material itself was cDNA or gDNA.

V gene TRBV9 combines with J gene TRBJ2-1; 11 bases line up with TRBD2. This receptor was taken from a man between 65 and 80 years old with acute or convalescent COVID-19. Specimen: peripheral blood. CDR3 DNA sequence: TGTGCCAGCAGCGTTTTAGTTAGCGGGAGGGCCAATGAGCAGTTCTTC. Its protein product is CASSVLVSGRANEQFF.